This T cell receptor beta chain was documented in a study of blood T cell repertoires in COVID-19. Across the study: Sites in the United States, Italy and Spain provided acute and convalescent COVID-19 samples. The analysed material was cDNA or gDNA that came from T cells, B-cell-depleted T cells, or PBMCs.

The V end lost 3 bases, the J end lost 2 bases, and 11 bases lay between the germline ends. Per the germline V gene, CDR1 is LNHDA and CDR2 is SQIVND (reference sequence). The CDR3 is made up of 15 amino acids. In the original workflow: Counts of nucleated cells, estimated from reference gene primer amplification, were obtained. Assay used: immunoSEQ multiplex PCR; TCRdb lists only in-frame clones, some missing. D and trimming come from the DNA, and the V and J calls and clone size come from that table. The sample lists 150,000 or so clones, more than 70% occurring once. The TCR sequence derives from a man between 18 and 29 years old with active or convalescent COVID-19. The sample consisted of peripheral blood. This chain uses TRBV19 with TRBJ1-5; possibly TRBD1 for D (5 bases). CDR3 nucleotides: TGTGCCAGTAGTATCCAGGGTGGTCGCAATCAGCCCCAGCATTTT. It yields the protein CASSIQGGRNQPQHF.